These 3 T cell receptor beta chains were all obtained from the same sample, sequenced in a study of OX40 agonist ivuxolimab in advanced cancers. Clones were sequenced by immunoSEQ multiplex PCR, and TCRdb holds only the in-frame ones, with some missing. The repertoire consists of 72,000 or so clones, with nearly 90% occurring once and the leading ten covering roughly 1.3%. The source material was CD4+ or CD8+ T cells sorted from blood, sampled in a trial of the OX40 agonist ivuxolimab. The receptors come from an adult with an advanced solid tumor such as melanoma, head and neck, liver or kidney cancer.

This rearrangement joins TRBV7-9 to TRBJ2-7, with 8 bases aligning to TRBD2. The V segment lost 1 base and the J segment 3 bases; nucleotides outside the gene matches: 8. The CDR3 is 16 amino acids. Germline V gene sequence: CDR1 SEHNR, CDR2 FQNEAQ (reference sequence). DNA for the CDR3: TGTGCCAGCAGCTTAGGACCGAGGCTAGCGGGCTACGAGCAGTACTTC. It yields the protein CASSLGPRLAGYEQYF.

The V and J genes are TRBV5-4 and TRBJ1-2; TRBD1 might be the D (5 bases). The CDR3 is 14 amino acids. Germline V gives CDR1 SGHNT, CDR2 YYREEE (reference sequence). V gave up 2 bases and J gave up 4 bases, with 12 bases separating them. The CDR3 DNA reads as TGTGCCAGCAGCTTCCAAGGGGTGCGCTATGGCTACACCTTC. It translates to CASSFQGVRYGYTF.

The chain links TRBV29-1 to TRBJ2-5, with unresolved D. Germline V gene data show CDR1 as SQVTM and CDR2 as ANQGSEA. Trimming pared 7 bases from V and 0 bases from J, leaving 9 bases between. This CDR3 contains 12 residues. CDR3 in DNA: TGCAGCGCACACAAGTACCAAGAGACCCAGTACTTC. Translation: CSAHKYQETQYF.